This T cell receptor (beta chain) is drawn from a study of a mutant IDH1 vaccine in newly diagnosed glioma. Across the study: Males made up approximately 60% and females roughly 38% of treated patients, whose mean age was roughly 40 years. Most had both radiotherapy and temozolomide beforehand; others had only one.

Time point reported: week 5, during vaccination. Doses comprised 300 ug of mutant IDH1 20-mer peptide each, plus topical imiquimod. Clones were sequenced by immunoSEQ multiplex PCR, and TCRdb holds only the in-frame ones, with some missing. The top ten clones hold 0.56% of a sample with approximately 76,000 clones, roughly nine tenths of them seen once. This clone was seen once. Its antigen is undetermined. The sequencing used PBMCs, collected from a glioma patient whose treatment included an IDH1 peptide vaccine. This TCR came from a woman in her fifties or sixties with glioma.

CDR3 amino acids: CASTLDRNLYGYTF. CDR3 sequence (DNA): TGTGCCAGCACCCTGGACAGGAACCTCTATGGCTACACCTTC. The rearrangement links TRBV28 to TRBJ1-2; TRBD1 matches at 7 bases. The germline V gene has CDR1 MDHEN and CDR2 SYDVKM. CDR3 size: 14 residues. Trimming removed 7 bases from V and 4 bases from J; junction bases left unmatched: 9.